These 19 T cell receptor beta chains were all obtained from the same sample, sequenced in a study of cytomegalovirus exposure and HLA in healthy donors. With 60 Vbeta and 13 Jbeta primers, the PCR was carried out. Clones were sequenced by immunoSEQ multiplex PCR, and TCRdb holds only the in-frame ones, with some missing. This table has some 180,000 clones, around 84% appearing once. The specimen was PBMCs. Receptors originate from a woman aged 18 to 35 in good health and CMV-seronegative.

This chain links TRBV28 with TRBJ2-1; D unresolved. Trimming stripped 2 bases from V and 8 bases from J, with 13 bases between. Germline CDR1 MDHEN, CDR2 SYDVKM. The CDR3 runs 14 residues. Here the CDR3 DNA reads TGTGCCAGCAGTTTAACCCTAGGCTTCGATGAGCAGTTCTTC. Its protein is CASSLTLGFDEQFF.

This chain links TRBV4-3 with TRBJ1-2; TRBD1 might be the D (6 bases). The V and J ends lost 1 base and 0 bases respectively, with 9 bases between them. CDR3 length: 15 amino acids. The V gene's germline CDR1 is LGHNA and CDR2 YSLEER. DNA of the CDR3: TGCGCCAGCAGCCAAGTCGGACAGACTAACTATGGCTACACCTTC. It specifies CASSQVGQTNYGYTF.

The chain links TRBV10-1 to TRBJ1-4; D is possibly TRBD1 (5 bases). Germline CDR1 reads WNHNN; CDR2 reads SYGVQD (reference sequence). The germline V and J ends were trimmed by 11 bases and 8 bases, with 18 bases remaining between them. This CDR3 is built from 13 residues. The CDR3 nucleotides are TGCGCCTTTGATGGGGGGGTTACGGAAAAACTGTTTTTT. Translation gives CAFDGGVTEKLFF.

V usage is TRBV9 and J usage is TRBJ1-5, with D hard to call. Trimming cost V 4 bases and J 4 bases, with 9 bases left between them. In germline, CDR1 is SGDLS, CDR2 YYNGEE. The CDR3 extends over 13 amino acids. The CDR3 DNA reads as TGTGCCAGCAGCCCGACACCTAATCAGCCCCAGCATTTT. This sequence encodes CASSPTPNQPQHF.

The chain links TRBV7-9 to TRBJ1-2; TRBD1 is a possible D gene (5 bases). Germline V CDR1 and CDR2: SEHNR, FQNEAQ (reference sequence). The V end was cut by 4 bases, the J end by 2 bases, with 11 bases between. The CDR3 extends over 14 amino acids. Written as DNA, the CDR3 is TGTGCCAGCAGCTGGGGGGGTCAGAACTATGGCTACACCTTC. Translated, it gives CASSWGGQNYGYTF.

The V and J genes are TRBV2 and TRBJ1-2; D is undetermined. V lost 4 bases and J 0 bases, leaving 12 bases between the germline ends. CDR1 is SNHLY, CDR2 FYNNEI, per germline. The CDR3 has 15 amino acids. The CDR3 loop is CASSGEGSSNYGYTF. CDR3 sequence (DNA): TGTGCCAGCAGTGGGGAGGGCAGTTCTAACTATGGCTACACCTTC.

The J gene is TRBJ1-5, the V gene TRBV7-6; no reliable D call. CDR3 length: 13 amino acids. Trimming shortened V by 8 bases and J by 2 bases, and 10 bases separated the two germline ends. Germline CDR1 reads SGHVS; CDR2 reads FNYEAQ. CDR3 DNA sequence: TGTGCCAGCGCTGCGGGTCGCAATCAGCCCCAGCATTTT. Translating it yields CASAAGRNQPQHF.

This rearrangement joins TRBV7-6 to TRBJ2-3; D remains ambiguous. Trimming cost V 2 bases and J 5 bases, with 5 bases left between them. The CDR3 is 12 amino acids. Germline V lookup: CDR1 SGHVS, CDR2 FNYEAQ. CDR3 protein: CASSLQEDTQYF. The DNA for the CDR3 is TGTGCCAGCAGCTTACAGGAAGATACGCAGTATTTT.

The chain links TRBV14 to TRBJ2-1; D possibly corresponds to TRBD1 (6 bases). The CDR3 loop spans 14 amino acids. Per the germline V gene, CDR1 is SGHDN and CDR2 is FVKESK. Trimming pared 0 bases from V and 8 bases from J, leaving 11 bases between. CDR3 region: CASSQEVRGYEQFF. The CDR3 nucleotides are TGTGCCAGCAGCCAAGAGGTTAGGGGGTATGAGCAGTTCTTC.

The rearrangement uses TRBV11-2 and TRBJ2-2; weak D call: TRBD2 (8 bases). CDR3 length: 18 amino acids. Between the trimmed V and J ends, which lost 2 bases and 5 bases, there was a span of 21 bases. Germline CDR1 reads SGHAT; CDR2 reads FQNNGV. Here the CDR3 reads CASSLQGGGGRTTGELFF. CDR3 coding DNA: TGTGCCAGCAGCTTACAGGGGGGGGGCGGGAGGACAACCGGGGAGCTGTTTTTT.

The V gene is TRBV6-5, the J gene TRBJ1-2; 8 bases align to TRBD1. The J segment lost 2 bases and the V segment lost 5 bases, leaving 7 bases of the junction unmatched. This CDR3 contains 15 residues. Germline loops: CDR1 MNHEY, CDR2 SVGAGI. CDR3 nucleotide sequence: TGTGCCAGCAGTCCCGACAGGGGCGTGAACTATGGCTACACCTTC. Translating gives CASSPDRGVNYGYTF.

The rearrangement links TRBV27 to TRBJ2-5; TRBD1 aligns across 9 bases. The J segment lost 5 bases and the V segment lost 6 bases, leaving 7 bases of the junction unmatched. The CDR3 is made up of 14 amino acids. Germline V gene sequence: CDR1 MNHEY, CDR2 SMNVEV (reference sequence). CDR3 loop: CASRGDRVAETQYF. The CDR3 bases are TGTGCCAGCAGGGGGGACAGGGTTGCGGAGACCCAGTACTTC.

The chain links TRBV6-5 to TRBJ2-3, with unresolved D. Trimming stripped 6 bases from V and 0 bases from J, with 13 bases between. The V gene's germline CDR1 is MNHEY and CDR2 SVGAGI. This CDR3 comprises 15 residues. CDR3 protein: CASRSDRLSTDTQYF. The CDR3 DNA reads TGTGCCAGCAGAAGCGACCGCCTTAGCACAGATACGCAGTATTTT.

V is TRBV29-1 and J is TRBJ2-1; D ambiguous. The CDR3 is made up of 13 amino acids. Looked up from germline, CDR1 is SQVTM and CDR2 is ANQGSEA. Deletions cut 0 bases from V and 5 bases from J, with 8 bases between. The CDR3, as DNA: TGCAGCGTTGAAGATCCCAGGAACAATGAGCAGTTCTTC. The encoded protein is CSVEDPRNNEQFF.

J is TRBJ2-5 and V is TRBV10-2, with TRBD2 matching 11 bases. Germline CDR1 reads WSHSY; CDR2 reads SAAADI. The CDR3 length is 18 residues. The V gene end was trimmed by 3 bases and the J gene end by 1 base; junction bases not matched to a gene: 10. The CDR3 DNA reads TGCGCCAGCAGTGAAGGTGTAGCGGGAGGGGTATTCCAAGAGACCCAGTACTTC. Translated: CASSEGVAGGVFQETQYF.

This chain links TRBV11-3 with TRBJ2-3, with 7 nucleotides matching TRBD1. J gave up 0 bases and V 3 bases, and 3 bases lay outside the gene matches. The CDR3 has 15 residues. Germline assignment: CDR1 SGHNT and CDR2 YENEEA. In DNA, the CDR3 is TGTGCCAGCAGCTTCGGGACAGCTAGCACAGATACGCAGTATTTT. Translating gives CASSFGTASTDTQYF. Drawing the rest from reference TRBV11-3 and TRBJ2-3, the complete variable domain is EAGVVQSPRYKIIEKKQPVAFWCNPISGHNTLYWYLQNLGQGPELLIRYENEEAVDDSQLPKDRFSAERLKGVDSTLKIQPAELGDSAVYLCASSFGTASTDTQYFGPGTRLTVL.

The genes are TRBV11-2 and TRBJ2-7, with a possible D match to TRBD1 (5 bases). The CDR3 sequence is 15 residues long. Germline V gene lookup returns CDR1 SGHAT and CDR2 FQNNGV. Trimming took 0 bases from V and 7 from J, leaving 16 bases between them. The CDR3 reads CASSLEGATQGEQYF. The CDR3 nucleotides read TGTGCCAGCAGCTTAGAAGGGGCCACCCAAGGGGAGCAGTACTTC.

This sequence joins TRBV4-3 and TRBJ2-1; 7 nucleotides align to TRBD2. CDR3 length equals 14 residues. V shed 0 bases and J 6 bases; nucleotides not matched to a gene: 2. The germline gives CDR1 LGHNA, CDR2 YSLEER. The CDR3 spells CASSQDGRSNEQFF. The CDR3 DNA sequence: TGCGCCAGCAGCCAAGACGGGAGGAGCAATGAGCAGTTCTTC.

The gene calls are TRBV7-2 and TRBJ2-7; D gene uncertain. Per the germline V gene, CDR1 is SGHTA and CDR2 is FQGNSA. The CDR3 is made up of 14 amino acids. The V end lost 1 base, the J end lost 2 bases, and 9 bases lay between the germline ends. This CDR3 is CASSLVSLTYEQYF. CDR3 nucleotides: TGTGCCAGCAGCTTAGTGTCGCTAACCTACGAGCAGTACTTC.